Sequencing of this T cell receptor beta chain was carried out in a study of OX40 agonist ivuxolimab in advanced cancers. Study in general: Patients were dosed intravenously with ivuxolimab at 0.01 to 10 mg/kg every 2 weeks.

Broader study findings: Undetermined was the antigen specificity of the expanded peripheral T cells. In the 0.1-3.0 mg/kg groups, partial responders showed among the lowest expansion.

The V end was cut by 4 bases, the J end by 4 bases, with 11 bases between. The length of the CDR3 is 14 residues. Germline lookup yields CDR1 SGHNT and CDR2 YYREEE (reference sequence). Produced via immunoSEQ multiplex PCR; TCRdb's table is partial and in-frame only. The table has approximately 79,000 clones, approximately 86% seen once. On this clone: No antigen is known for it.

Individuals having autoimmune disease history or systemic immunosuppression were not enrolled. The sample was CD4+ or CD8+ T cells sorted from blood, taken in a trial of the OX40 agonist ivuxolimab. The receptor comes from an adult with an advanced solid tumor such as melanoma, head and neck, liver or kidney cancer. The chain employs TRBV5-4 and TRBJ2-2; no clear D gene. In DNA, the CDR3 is TGTGCCAGCAGCCCCCCCCCGAGCACCGGGGAGCTGTTTTTT. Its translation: CASSPPPSTGELFF.